The 14 T cell receptor beta chains below all came from one sample that was sequenced in a study of human CD8 memory T cell subsets (dated by TCRdb to about 2020). CCR7+ PD-1+ TIGIT+ early differentiated memory cells with dysfunctional, exhausted-like traits were defined as progenitor exhausted-like memory CD8+ T cells (TPEX). The sequencing machine was a NextSeq 550. A Human TCR Profiling Kit was used to prepare UMI-labeled 5' RACE TCRbeta libraries. TCRdb reprocessed the sequencing reads and holds a single record per CDR3 protein sequence, with no DNA. The sample table includes 5,000 to 6,500 distinct CDR3 sequences. Under 20% of the sample goes to the ten largest clones. The sample taken for sequencing was CD8+ T cells from PBMCs. The receptors originated from a human donor in good health.

V is TRBV7-9 and J is TRBJ2-3. The germline CDR1 and CDR2 sequences are SEHNR and FQNEAQ (reference sequence). The CDR3 spans 12 residues. CDR3: CASSSSGDTQYF. The full variable domain, with the rest looked up from reference TRBV7-9 and TRBJ2-3, is DTGVSQNPRHKITKRGQNVTFRCDPISEHNRLYWYRQTLGQGPEFLTYFQNEAQLEKSRLLSDRFSAERPKGSFSTLEIQRTEQGDSAMYLCASSSSGDTQYFGPGTRLTVL.

V usage is TRBV7-6 and J usage is TRBJ1-1. The CDR3 sequence is 13 residues long. CDR1 and CDR2 (germline): SGHVS, FNYEAQ. CDR3 loop: CASSLEVSTEAFF.

The chain joins TRBV20-1 to TRBJ2-1. The CDR3 totals 13 residues. From germline, CDR1 is DFQATT and CDR2 SNEGSKA (reference sequence). CDR3 loop: CSVADLSYNEQFF.

The rearrangement links TRBV4-1 to TRBJ2-1; TCRdb designates TRBD1, a call that cannot be tested without DNA. From germline, CDR1 is MGHRA and CDR2 YSYEKL. The CDR3 contains 13 residues. CDR3 loop: CASSQSPGDEQFF.

This clonotype is medium-sized (0.01 to 0.1%) by frequency. This chain joins TRBV13 and TRBJ2-7; as DNA is missing, the TRBD1 call by TCRdb cannot be tested. Germline V gene data show CDR1 as PRHDT and CDR2 as FYEKMQ (reference sequence). There are 14 residues in the CDR3. The CDR3 sequence is CASSLEQGGYEQYF.

The chain recombines TRBV7-9 with TRBJ2-1. Per the germline V gene, CDR1 is SEHNR and CDR2 is FQNEAQ (reference sequence). CDR3 size: 12 residues. The CDR3 loop reads CASSPLPDEQFF.

This chain uses TRBV7-9 with TRBJ1-2; TCRdb names TRBD1, which stays unverified in the absence of DNA. The CDR3 is 15 residues long. In germline, CDR1 is SEHNR, CDR2 FQNEAQ (reference sequence). The CDR3 sequence: CASSTSTLQGYGYTF.

V usage is TRBV7-8 and J usage is TRBJ2-5; without DNA, the TCRdb call of TRBD1 cannot be checked. Germline-derived CDR1 and CDR2 are SGHVS and FQNEAQ. The CDR3 consists of 14 residues. The CDR3 reads CASSSDPGPRPQYF. The variable domain in full, with the rest retrieved from reference TRBV7-8 and TRBJ2-5, is GAGVSQSPRYKVAKRGQDVALRCDPISGHVSLFWYQQALGQGPEFLTYFQNEAQLDKSGLPSDRFFAERPEGSVSTLKIQRTQQEDSAVYLCASSSDPGPRPQYFGPGTRLLVL.

The J gene is TRBJ1-1, the V gene TRBV30. Germline loops: CDR1 GTSNPN, CDR2 SVGIG (reference sequence). This CDR3 comprises 15 residues. CDR3 protein: CAWSNLGGTNTEAFF. Together with reference TRBV30 and TRBJ1-1, the CDR3 gives the full variable domain: SQTIHQWPATLVQPVGSPLSLECTVEGTSNPNLYWYRQAAGRGLQLLFYSVGIGQISSEVPQNLSASRPQDRQFILSSKKLLLSDSGFYLCAWSNLGGTNTEAFFGQGTRLTVV.

The chain is built from TRBV30 and TRBJ1-2; TCRdb outputs TRBD1, but without DNA this stays unchecked. The CDR3 has 12 amino acids. Germline loops: CDR1 GTSNPN, CDR2 SVGIG (reference sequence). CDR3 sequence: CATVGRSGGYTF.

In terms of frequency, this clonotype is medium-sized. This chain joins TRBV7-8 and TRBJ1-1. Germline CDR1 is SGHVS and CDR2 is FQNEAQ. This CDR3 is built from 14 residues. The CDR3 sequence is CASSLRGHSTEAFF.

This sequence joins TRBV5-1 and TRBJ2-5. The length of the CDR3 is 13 residues. Germline CDR1 SGHRS, CDR2 YFSETQ. CDR3 loop: CASSPIGEETQYF.

The rearrangement uses TRBV7-8 and TRBJ2-3; TCRdb outputs TRBD1, but without DNA this stays unchecked. The germline gives CDR1 SGHVS, CDR2 FQNEAQ. The CDR3 loop spans 18 amino acids. CDR3: CASNVHERPTGVTDTQYF. The entire variable domain, with the rest obtained from reference TRBV7-8 and TRBJ2-3, is as follows: GAGVSQSPRYKVAKRGQDVALRCDPISGHVSLFWYQQALGQGPEFLTYFQNEAQLDKSGLPSDRFFAERPEGSVSTLKIQRTQQEDSAVYLCASNVHERPTGVTDTQYFGPGTRLTVL.

The rearrangement joins TRBV7-9 to TRBJ1-2; TCRdb's assignment of TRBD1 cannot be checked, as there is no DNA. This CDR3 spans 13 amino acids. CDR1 is SEHNR and CDR2 is FQNEAQ in the germline V gene (reference sequence). CDR3 residues: CASSLHPREGYTF.